These T cell receptor beta chains were read from a single sample in a study of response to subunit inactivated influenza vaccine. TCRdb reprocessed the RT-PCR reads via MiXCR and lists one record per CDR3 protein. The table shows approximately 680,000 distinct CDR3 sequences, with less than 20% occurring only once. The sequencing used PBMCs from blood, collected approximately 13 days after vaccination. These receptors all stem from a man in his forties or fifties who received an inactivated influenza vaccine. CDR3s include the opening cysteine and the closing phenylalanine or tryptophan. Fields, in order: V gene, D gene, clone size, J gene, CDR3 DNA, CDR3 protein. A D gene is named only where the DNA matches it firmly. Clone size is stated in some rows and not others, as once, few, many or a class when expanded.

>TRBV2|.|.|TRBJ2-1
TGTGCCAGCAGGAGGTACGCGGTATACAATGAGCAGTTCTTC
CASRRYAVYNEQFF
>TRBV4-2|TRBD2|.|TRBJ2-2
TGTGCCAGCAGCCAACTGGCCCTAGCGGGAGACGGGGAGCTGTTTTTT
CASSQLALAGDGELFF
>TRBV6-2/TRBV6-3|.|.|TRBJ2-7
TGTGCCAGCAGTTACGGAGGGGTAAGCTCCTACGAGCAGTACTTC
CASSYGGVSSYEQYF
>TRBV27|TRBD2|.|TRBJ2-2
TGTGCCAGCAGTCGTCCAGCGGGAGTTGGAACCGGGGAGCTGTTTTTT
CASSRPAGVGTGELFF
>TRBV12-3/TRBV12-4|.|.|TRBJ2-5
TGTGCCAGCAGTCTTGATGAAAGGACCCAGTACTTC
CASSLDERTQYF
>TRBV12-5|TRBD2|few|TRBJ2-2
TGTGCTAGCCGCCCAAGCGGGGGATTGTCCGGGGAGCTGTTTTTT
CASRPSGGLSGELFF
>TRBV20-1|TRBD1|few|TRBJ2-3
TGCAGTGCTAGAGAGGACAGGGCCAGAGATACGCAGTATTTT
CSAREDRARDTQYF
>TRBV11-2|TRBD2|many|TRBJ2-1
TGTGCCAGCAGCTTAGAGGGGTCTAGCGGATACTCCTACAATGAGCAGTTCTTC
CASSLEGSSGYSYNEQFF
>TRBV2|TRBD2|.|TRBJ2-5
TGTGCCAGCAGTGAATGGGCGACTAGCGGGAGTGAAGAGACCCAGTACTTC
CASSEWATSGSEETQYF
>TRBV5-1|TRBD1|few|TRBJ1-1
TGCGCCAGCAGCTTGGGCACAGGGGGCTATGACACTGAAGCTTTCTTT
CASSLGTGGYDTEAFF
>TRBV28|.|.|TRBJ1-5
TGTGCCAGCTCCGAGTCGGGGAGCAATCAGCCCCAGCATTTT
CASSESGSNQPQHF
>TRBV7-9|.|few|TRBJ1-2
TGTGCCAGCAGTAAAGACAGCTATGGCTACACCTTC
CASSKDSYGYTF
>TRBV15|TRBD1|.|TRBJ2-1
TGTGCCACCAGCAGAGATCTAGACAGGGGGCCTAACAATGAGCAGTTCTTC
CATSRDLDRGPNNEQFF
>TRBV29-1|.|few|TRBJ2-3
TGCAGCGCTGCGACAGACACAGATACGCAGTATTTT
CSAATDTDTQYF
>TRBV28|TRBD2|.|TRBJ2-5
TGTGCCAGCAGTTTTACGGGGGGAAAAGAGACCCAGTACTTC
CASSFTGGKETQYF
>TRBV5-1|TRBD1|few|TRBJ2-3
TGCGCCAGCAGGGGGACAGCCACAGATACGCAGTATTTT
CASRGTATDTQYF
>TRBV7-9|.|few|TRBJ2-7
TGTGCCAGCAGCTTAACAGCAGACTACGAGCAGTACTTC
CASSLTADYEQYF
>TRBV7-2|TRBD1|.|TRBJ1-2
TGTGCCAGCAGCTCAGCTAGGACAGGGTTCTATGGCTACACCTTC
CASSSARTGFYGYTF
>TRBV7-2|.|many|TRBJ2-3
TGTGCCAGCAGCTTAGGACTTAGAGATACGCAGTATTTT
CASSLGLRDTQYF
>TRBV12-3/TRBV12-4|.|few|TRBJ2-4
TGTGCCAGCAGTCCCCATGTGAGGGGAAACATTCAGTACTTC
CASSPHVRGNIQYF
>TRBV4-2|TRBD2|.|TRBJ2-3
TGTGCCAGCAGCCAAGATTTACTAGCGGGAGGCTATACGCAGTATTTT
CASSQDLLAGGYTQYF
>TRBV5-1|.|few|TRBJ2-1
TGCGCCAGCGGGTCCACATGGCGGGGATTTAACAATGAGCAGTTCTTC
CASGSTWRGFNNEQFF
>TRBV12-3/TRBV12-4|.|.|TRBJ1-1
TGTGCCAGCAGCCCCACCGGAGTGAGCGGCACTGAAGCTTTCTTT
CASSPTGVSGTEAFF
>TRBV5-1|.|many|TRBJ1-1
TGCGCCAGCAGCCTGTGGGGAGACACTGAAGCTTTCTTT
CASSLWGDTEAFF
>TRBV6-6|.|.|TRBJ2-7
TGTGCCAGCAGCCGGGACACCGAGTACGAGCAGTACTTC
CASSRDTEYEQYF
>TRBV6-5|.|few|TRBJ2-7
TGTGCCAGCAGTTACTCTAATTGGGGAGAGCAGTACTTC
CASSYSNWGEQYF
>TRBV5-1|TRBD2|few|TRBJ2-5
TGCGCCAGCAAAACTTCGGGACTAGCGAACGTGGAGACCCAGTACTTC
CASKTSGLANVETQYF
>TRBV12-3/TRBV12-4|.|few|TRBJ2-3
TGTGCCAGCAGTACCCTAAGGACAGCCGCCACAGATACGCAGTATTTT
CASSTLRTAATDTQYF
>TRBV27|.|few|TRBJ1-4
TGTGCCAGCAGTCCTGACCCAGACAGGACCACTAATGAAAAACTGTTTTTT
CASSPDPDRTTNEKLFF
>TRBV4-3|.|.|TRBJ2-1
TGCGCCAGCAGCCAAGATCAGGGGATCCGGCTGTTCTTC
CASSQDQGIRLFF
>TRBV10-3|.|few|TRBJ2-6
TGTGCCATCAGTGAGTCGATGGGGACAACTGGGGCCAACGTCCTGACTTTC
CAISESMGTTGANVLTF
>TRBV9|TRBD1|.|TRBJ1-5
TGTGCCAGCTGCGCGACAGGGGCCGGCCAGCCCCAGCATTTT
CASCATGAGQPQHF
>TRBV7-7|TRBD1|many|TRBJ2-1
TGTGCTAGCAGCTCCGGGACAGCCAATGAGCAGTTCTTC
CASSSGTANEQFF
>TRBV7-2|.|many|TRBJ1-5
TGTGCCAGCAGCTTAGGGACACCCAATCAGCCCCAGCATTTT
CASSLGTPNQPQHF
>TRBV20-1|.|.|TRBJ1-4
TGCAGTGCTAGAGCTGTCTGGCCAGCGCCTGAAAAACTGTTTTTT
CSARAVWPAPEKLFF
>TRBV10-3|TRBD1|once|TRBJ2-7
TGTGCCATCAGTGAGTCCCGGACAGGAAACGACGAGCAGTACTTC
CAISESRTGNDEQYF
>TRBV11-2|TRBD2|.|TRBJ2-7
TGTGCCAGCAGCTTAGTGAGGGTAGGGAGCGGGAGGGCCTACGAGCAGTACTTC
CASSLVRVGSGRAYEQYF
>TRBV7-9|.|many|TRBJ2-7
TGTGCCAGCAGCGCCCGAAGGGATGGTCTAGCATACTTC
CASSARRDGLAYF
>TRBV5-1|.|.|TRBJ2-2
TGCGCCAGCAGAAAATCAGGGGTGCCTGGCACCGGGGAGCTGTTTTTT
CASRKSGVPGTGELFF
>TRBV12-3/TRBV12-4|TRBD1|few|TRBJ2-7
TGTGCCAGCAGTTTAGGCAGGGGGCCCAACGAGCAGTACTTC
CASSLGRGPNEQYF
>TRBV18|TRBD2|.|TRBJ2-4
TGTGCCAGCTCCCCGAGACTAGCGGGAGGGCCTGGAGCCAAAAACATTCAGTACTTC
CASSPRLAGGPGAKNIQYF
>TRBV3-1|TRBD2|.|TRBJ2-1
TGTGCCAGCAGCCAACAAGGACTAGCGGGGGGTAATGAGCAGTTCTTC
CASSQQGLAGGNEQFF
>TRBV10-3|TRBD1|.|TRBJ1-5
TGTGCCATCAGTGAGGCAGGGGGTGGCAATCAGCCCCAGCATTTT
CAISEAGGGNQPQHF
>TRBV7-2|TRBD1|.|TRBJ2-3
TGTGCCAGCAGCTCCCGGACAGGGATCGCAGATACGCAGTATTTT
CASSSRTGIADTQYF
>TRBV6-1|TRBD1|.|TRBJ2-7
TGTGCCAGCAGCCCTGGGACAGGGCCTTTCTACGAGCAGTACTTC
CASSPGTGPFYEQYF
>TRBV14|TRBD1|few|TRBJ2-7
TGTGCCAGCAGCCAAGGAACAGGGGAATACGAGCAGTACTTC
CASSQGTGEYEQYF
>TRBV25-1|.|.|TRBJ1-2
TGTGCCACCAAAAGTAGCGGCTACACCTTC
CATKSSGYTF
>TRBV7-9|.|many|TRBJ2-3
TGTGCCAGCAGCTTAGGGGGGCTAGGGGCAACCACAAATACGCAGTATTTT
CASSLGGLGATTNTQYF
>TRBV29-1|.|many|TRBJ1-5
TGCAGCGCCCGGGACAACTTCAATCAGCCCCAGCATTTT
CSARDNFNQPQHF
>TRBV29-1|TRBD2|.|TRBJ2-1
TGCAGTACCCAACTAGCGGGAGGGCCAAATGAGCAGTTCTTC
CSTQLAGGPNEQFF
>TRBV3-1|.|.|TRBJ2-4
TGTGCCAGCAGCCAAGAGGGAGTGGCAGGGAACATTCAGTACTTC
CASSQEGVAGNIQYF
>TRBV20-1|.|.|TRBJ2-1
TGCAGTTCGACTAGTCTGACGCTCATCTACAATGAGCAGTTCTTC
CSSTSLTLIYNEQFF
>TRBV7-8|TRBD1|.|TRBJ2-7
TGTGCCAGCAGCGTAGGGGGCAGATTCGGGTCCTACGAGCAGTACTTC
CASSVGGRFGSYEQYF
>TRBV4-3|TRBD1|.|TRBJ2-3
TGCGCCAGCAGCCAAGATTCCGGACAGGGTATAACGCAGTATTTT
CASSQDSGQGITQYF
>TRBV5-1|.|many|TRBJ2-5
TGCGCCAGCAGCTTGGGGAACAGGGAGACCCAGTACTTC
CASSLGNRETQYF
>TRBV29-1|TRBD1|.|TRBJ2-3
TGCAGCGGGAAACAGGGGTTAAGCACAGATACGCAGTATTTT
CSGKQGLSTDTQYF
>TRBV28|TRBD1|.|TRBJ2-7
TGTGCCAGCAGTTTTTCCGCCGGACAGGGCTGGTCCTACGAGCAGTACTTC
CASSFSAGQGWSYEQYF
>TRBV28|.|.|TRBJ2-3
TGTGCCAGCAGTCGCATGCAAACTAGCACAGATACGCAGTATTTT
CASSRMQTSTDTQYF